This TCR beta chain was identified during a study of T cells expressing NK-cell markers. Whole-study context: Most of the eight sequenced donors were classified as HCMV-seropositive, and one was classified as seronegative.

From its re-call of the 5' RACE reads, TCRdb lists each CDR3 protein once, without DNA. This sample's table has some 280,000 distinct CDR3 sequences. Looked up from germline, CDR1 is DFQATT and CDR2 is SNEGSKA (reference sequence). The CDR3 loop spans 12 amino acids. Sequencing input: blood T cells: a sorted CD56 or NKG2C T cell subset, CD4+ or CD8+ T cells, or bulk PBMC T cells (not recorded which). The gene calls are TRBV20-1 and TRBJ1-2; TCRdb designates TRBD1, a call that cannot be tested without DNA. This TCR was sampled from a man aged 18 to 29 in good health. The CDR3 loop reads CSAWDSYYGYTF.